The subject of this entry is one T cell receptor beta chain. Its specific antigen is unknown. Nothing much larger sits one base from this clone, and base qualities are not available. From each donor, a single peripheral blood sample of about 110 mL on average was drawn into heparinised tubes. Naive, central memory, regulatory and stem cell-like memory CD4+ T cells were sorted on a BD FACSAria II using a panel including CD45RO, CCR7, CD25, CD127, CD95 and CD27. Every sorted population had a purity above 95%. Right away, PBMCs were isolated by Lymphoprep density gradient centrifugation and were stained directly, with no culture step. Samples were stained and sorted in pairs, with one healthy donor and one patient per experiment, so that batch effects were minimized. The entire amount of isolated RNA was reverse transcribed using the High Capacity cDNA Reverse Transcription Kit, so the sequenced TCRB transcripts were expressed ones. Deep immunoSEQ sequencing was performed on naive, central memory and regulatory T cell samples, with an average of about 4 million total reads per sample. Sorted cells were lysed in RLT buffer and RNA was extracted with DNase-treated RNeasy Micro or Mini kits, depending on cell number. To prevent cross-contamination, each cell subset was processed individually, whereas patient and healthy donor samples were processed jointly. The immunoSEQ multiplex PCR was used to amplify TCRB sequences from cDNA, generating 87-bp fragments that spanned the CDR3 region. The amplicons were sequenced using the Illumina HiSeq platform. In the source study's methods: PCR bias was computationally corrected using synthetic template baselines, reads within Hamming distance 2 were collapsed, and singletons that could not be merged were discarded. By aligning reads against IMGT, V, D and J genes, CDR3 length, and insertions or deletions at six rearrangement sites were assigned. Clonotype counts were normalized to sorted cell number within each subset before computing true diversity and Gini coefficients with the tcR R package. The overlap coefficient, calculated on TCRB nucleotide sequences, was used to measure repertoire sharing. TCRdb obtained this table from immuneACCESS and retained in-frame rearrangements with V and J assigned. These tables miss some clones; where compared with another copy, unresolved V genes account for less than half of the shortfall, and the remainder is unexplained. V, J and clone size are taken as reported in that table, and D and trimming were inferred from the DNA itself. Within this sample are some 250,000 clones, with 27% of them counted one time only. The biggest ten clones account for roughly 4% of the sample.

CDR1 is given as SGHRS and CDR2 as YFSETQ, both from the germline V gene. The V end loses 4 bases and the J end loses 2 bases, and a stretch of 14 bases separates them. From the cysteine up to the phenylalanine, the CDR3 has a length of 15 residues. Only the CDR3 DNA is retained, 45 bases long and in frame from the first base. The sample originates from a study of beta chain features in type 1 diabetes (dated by TCRdb to 2016 to 2019). For context, the study as a whole: Patients and healthy donors did not differ in mean age, gender distribution, total cell number or subset yield. A total of 100 million to 110 million sorted cells were examined across all samples, and a strong correlation was observed between cell number per subset and RNA yield. The study compared TCRB repertoires of sorted circulating CD4+ T cell subsets between recently diagnosed type 1 diabetes patients and matched healthy donors. Regulatory and stem cell-like memory subsets were isolated from only 8 patients and about 8 healthy donors, whereas naive and central memory subsets came from all 30 or so donors.

Results the study describes overall, beyond this receptor: PCR may preferentially amplify shorter templates, but because patient and control samples were amplified and corrected together, any resulting skew would affect both groups equally. Sequencing cDNA rather than genomic DNA could over-represent highly expressing activated cells, although activation and CD3 levels did not differ between groups. Naive, central memory and regulatory TCRB repertoires appeared to be more similar among patients than among healthy donors. Fewer insertions and more nucleotide deletions at VDJ recombination sites were observed in patients with type 1 diabetes, implying thymic rearrangement abnormalities. Because the HLA sub-analyses included only small numbers of individuals, any influence of HLA type on TCRB rearrangement was left unresolved. In all four CD4+ subsets, TCRB CDR3 length was moderately but significantly shorter in type 1 diabetes patients.

The chain is assembled from TRBV5-1 and TRBJ2-3, with an unclear D gene assignment. The sequenced material came from central memory CD4+ T cells from blood. The sequence derives from a man aged 25 to 45 in good health. The CDR3 is CASSEDQTSTDTQYF. The bases are TGCGCCAGCAGCGAGGACCAGACTTCCACAGATACGCAGTATTTT.